This is a list of T cell receptor beta chains from one sample in a study of cytomegalovirus exposure and HLA in healthy donors. Generated by immunoSEQ multiplex PCR, the TCRdb table keeps only in-frame clones and is missing some. The profile shows around 150,000 clones, roughly 78% of them singletons. Sequencing used PBMCs. Source of these receptors: a man aged 30 to 45 in good health. Both conserved end residues are part of each CDR3. A D gene is named only where the DNA matches it firmly. Rows give clone size only sometimes, using once, few, many, or a class for an expanded clone.

abundance,d_gene,v_gene,j_gene,CDR3nt,CDR3aa
-,-,TRBV11-2,TRBJ1-2,TGTGCCAGCAAATCAACCAGGGGCCGCCCGGTAGAAGGCTACACCTTC,CASKSTRGRPVEGYTF
-,-,TRBV9,TRBJ2-7,TGTGCCAGCAGCGCCGGACTGGGGAGCTCCTACGAGCAGTACTTC,CASSAGLGSSYEQYF
-,-,TRBV11-3,TRBJ2-7,TGTGCCAGCAGCTCTCCCAGTACCGACGAGCAGTACTTC,CASSSPSTDEQYF
-,TRBD2,TRBV2,TRBJ2-7,TGTGCCAGCATACCCCCTAGCGGGTACTCCTACGAGCAGTACTTC,CASIPPSGYSYEQYF
-,TRBD1,TRBV5-1,TRBJ2-5,TGCGCCAGCAGCGACTCACCCAGGGACAGGGGGGAGACCCAGTACTTC,CASSDSPRDRGETQYF
-,TRBD1,TRBV9,TRBJ2-7,TGTGCCAGCAGCGTATCGGGACAGGGGTACGAGCAGTACTTC,CASSVSGQGYEQYF
-,TRBD2,TRBV27,TRBJ2-1,TGTGCCAGCAGTTTTACGACTAGCGGTTACAATGAGCAGTTCTTC,CASSFTTSGYNEQFF
-,TRBD2,TRBV11-2,TRBJ2-7,TGTGCCAGCTCCCCGGTGAGTCTAGCGGGAGAATACGAGCAGTACTTC,CASSPVSLAGEYEQYF
once,-,TRBV7-9,TRBJ2-1,TGTGCCAGCAGCTTAGAACTAGCCAGCATCGAGCAGTTCTTC,CASSLELASIEQFF
-,TRBD2,TRBV27,TRBJ2-3,TGTGCCAGCAGTACGGGACTAGCGGGAGGTACGCAGTATTTT,CASSTGLAGGTQYF
-,-,TRBV4-3,TRBJ2-5,TGCGCCAGCAGCCAAGGGAGGGTGGGATGGGAGACCCAGTACTTC,CASSQGRVGWETQYF
-,-,TRBV5-1,TRBJ1-4,TGCGCCAGCAGCTTAGGCCTGCTCGACATTACTAATGAAAAACTGTTTTTT,CASSLGLLDITNEKLFF
once,TRBD2,TRBV9,TRBJ2-1,TGTGCCAGCAGCGTAGGCGGGAGGCCCTCCTACAATGAGCAGTTCTTC,CASSVGGRPSYNEQFF
-,TRBD1,TRBV4-3,TRBJ2-3,TGCGCCAGCAGCCTCGGACAGGGAAGTCAAGATACGCAGTATTTT,CASSLGQGSQDTQYF
-,-,TRBV10-3,TRBJ2-3,TGTGCCATCAGTGCGGGAGATACGCAGTATTTT,CAISAGDTQYF
once,-,TRBV30,TRBJ1-1,TGTGCCTGGGCGGACAGAGCGAACACTGAAGCTTTCTTT,CAWADRANTEAFF
-,-,TRBV5-4,TRBJ2-1,TGTGCCAGCAGCAATCCCGGACTCGGCTCCTACAATGAGCAGTTCTTC,CASSNPGLGSYNEQFF
-,-,TRBV9,TRBJ2-3,TGTGCCAGCAGCGGGATAGCGGCAGATACGCAGTATTTT,CASSGIAADTQYF
-,TRBD2,TRBV5-1,TRBJ2-1,TGCGCCAGCAGCCCTGGACTAGCGGGCTCCTACAATGAGCAGTTCTTC,CASSPGLAGSYNEQFF
-,-,TRBV7-8,TRBJ2-5,TGTGCCAGCAGCTTGTCCCTAGAGACCCAGTACTTC,CASSLSLETQYF
-,TRBD1,TRBV5-1,TRBJ1-5,TGCGCCAGCAGCGGTAACGGGACAGGGGTTCTCAATCAGCCCCAGCATTTT,CASSGNGTGVLNQPQHF
-,TRBD2,TRBV27,TRBJ2-7,TGTGCCAGCAGTTACTCGACTAGCGGGAGTTACGAGCAGTACTTC,CASSYSTSGSYEQYF
-,-,TRBV21-1,TRBJ1-1,TGTGCCAGCAGCAAGTGGGAGGCGGCTGGGAACACTGAAGCTTTCTTT,CASSKWEAAGNTEAFF
-,-,TRBV4-1,TRBJ2-7,TGCGCCAGCAGCCAGTACCGAATCACCAGGGATGCCGTCTACGAGCAGTACTTC,CASSQYRITRDAVYEQYF
-,-,TRBV4-1,TRBJ2-7,TGCGCCAGCAGCCAAGATATCGGGAATCCGGTTCCCTACGAGCAGTACTTC,CASSQDIGNPVPYEQYF
-,TRBD1,TRBV30,TRBJ1-4,TGTGCCTGGAGTGTTTTTCGGGACAGGGGCGAAAAACTGTTTTTT,CAWSVFRDRGEKLFF
-,TRBD1,TRBV7-3,TRBJ2-1,TGTGCCAGCAGCGGACCTGGGACAGGCAATGAGCAGTTCTTC,CASSGPGTGNEQFF
-,-,TRBV7-9,TRBJ1-1,TGTTCCAGCCAACAGGGCGGAGGTGAAGCTTTCTTT,CSSQQGGGEAFF
few,-,TRBV7-9,TRBJ2-7,TGTGCCAGCAGCTTGGCCAGTTCCTACGAGCAGTACTTC,CASSLASSYEQYF
once,TRBD2,TRBV7-2,TRBJ2-7,TGTGCCAGCAGCTTAGGGAGGTCAACTAGCGGGAGGGACGAGCAGTACTTC,CASSLGRSTSGRDEQYF
-,-,TRBV6-5,TRBJ1-5,TGTGCCAGCAGTTCCGGGGTAATCAATCAGCCCCAGCATTTT,CASSSGVINQPQHF
-,-,TRBV6-1,TRBJ2-5,TGTGCCAGCACCCTCAACAGGGCCCAAGAGACCCAGTACTTC,CASTLNRAQETQYF
-,-,TRBV5-4,TRBJ1-2,TGTGCCAGCAGACCGGGGGGCAGGAGCCCTAAGGGCTACACCTTC,CASRPGGRSPKGYTF
-,TRBD2,TRBV7-9,TRBJ2-7,TGTGCCAGCAGCTTATTCTCGGGAGGGCCCTTCGAGCAGTACTTC,CASSLFSGGPFEQYF
-,TRBD2,TRBV7-9,TRBJ2-1,TGTGCCAGCAGCTCACGACTAGCGGGAGTCCTTGATGAGCAGTTCTTC,CASSSRLAGVLDEQFF
-,-,TRBV7-3,TRBJ1-1,TGTGCCAGCAGCTTAACCAGGAACACTGAAGCTTTCTTT,CASSLTRNTEAFF
-,TRBD1,TRBV29-1,TRBJ1-1,TGCAGCGGTACGACAGGGGGCACTGAAGCTTTCTTT,CSGTTGGTEAFF
-,TRBD1,TRBV7-9,TRBJ2-7,TGTGCCAGCAGCTTAGTGGGGGACAGCAAAGACTACGAGCAGTACTTC,CASSLVGDSKDYEQYF